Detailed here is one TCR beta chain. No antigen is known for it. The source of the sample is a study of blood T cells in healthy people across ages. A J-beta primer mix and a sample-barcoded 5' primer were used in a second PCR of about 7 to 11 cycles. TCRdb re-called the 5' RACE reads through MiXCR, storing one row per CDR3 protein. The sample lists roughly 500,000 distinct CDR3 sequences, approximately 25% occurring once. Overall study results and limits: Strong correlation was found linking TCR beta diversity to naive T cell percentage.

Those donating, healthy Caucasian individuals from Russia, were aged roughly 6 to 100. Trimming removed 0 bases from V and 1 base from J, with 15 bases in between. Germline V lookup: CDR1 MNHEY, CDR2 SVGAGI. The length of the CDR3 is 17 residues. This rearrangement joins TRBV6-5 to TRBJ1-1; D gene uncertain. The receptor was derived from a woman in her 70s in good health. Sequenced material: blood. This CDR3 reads CASSYSNSGRRNTEAFF. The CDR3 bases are TGTGCCAGCAGTTACTCGAATTCTGGCCGGCGGAACACTGAAGCTTTCTTT.